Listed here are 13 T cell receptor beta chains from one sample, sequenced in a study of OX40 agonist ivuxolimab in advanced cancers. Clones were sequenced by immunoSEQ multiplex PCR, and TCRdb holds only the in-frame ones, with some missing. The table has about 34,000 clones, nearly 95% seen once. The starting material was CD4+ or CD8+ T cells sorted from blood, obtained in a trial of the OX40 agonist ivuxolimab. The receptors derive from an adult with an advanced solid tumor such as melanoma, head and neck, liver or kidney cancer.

CDR3 amino acids: CASSQGEAITGELFF. In DNA form, the CDR3 reads TGTGCCAGCAGCCAAGGGGAGGCCATCACCGGGGAGCTGTTTTTT. This sequence joins TRBV14 and TRBJ2-2, with a possible D match to TRBD2 (6 bases). Trimming took off 1 base at V and 4 bases at J, with 10 bases between the two ends. This CDR3 comprises 15 residues. The germline gives CDR1 SGHDN, CDR2 FVKESK.

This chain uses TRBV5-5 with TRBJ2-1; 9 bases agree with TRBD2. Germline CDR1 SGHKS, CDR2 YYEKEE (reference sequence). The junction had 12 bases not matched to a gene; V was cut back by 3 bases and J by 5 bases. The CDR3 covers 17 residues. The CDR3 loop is CASSYSVTSGADNEQFF. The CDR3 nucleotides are TGTGCCAGCAGCTACTCCGTGACTAGCGGTGCGGACAATGAGCAGTTCTTC.

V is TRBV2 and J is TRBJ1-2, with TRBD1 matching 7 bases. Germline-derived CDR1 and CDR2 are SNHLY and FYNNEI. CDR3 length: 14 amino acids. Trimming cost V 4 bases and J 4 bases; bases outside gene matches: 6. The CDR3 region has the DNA TGTGCCAGCAGTGGGGGTGGGACAGTCTATGGCTACACCTTC. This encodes CASSGGGTVYGYTF. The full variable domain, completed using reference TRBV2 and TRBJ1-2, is EPEVTQTPSHQVTQMGQEVILRCVPISNHLYFYWYRQILGQKVEFLVSFYNNEISEKSEIFDDQFSVERPDGSNFTLKIRSTKLEDSAMYFCASSGGGTVYGYTFGSGTRLTVV.

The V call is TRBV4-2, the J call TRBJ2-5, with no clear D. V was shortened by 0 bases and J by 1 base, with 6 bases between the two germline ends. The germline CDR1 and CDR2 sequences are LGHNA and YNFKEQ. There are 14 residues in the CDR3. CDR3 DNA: TGTGCCAGCAGCCAAGAAGGGATCCAAGAGACCCAGTACTTC. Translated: CASSQEGIQETQYF.

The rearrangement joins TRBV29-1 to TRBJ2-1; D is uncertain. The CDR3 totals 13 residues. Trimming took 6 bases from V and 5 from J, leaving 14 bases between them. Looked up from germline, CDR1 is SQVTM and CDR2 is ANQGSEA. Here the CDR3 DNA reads TGCAGCGTGTCTTCCGCCCACAACAATGAGCAGTTCTTC. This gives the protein CSVSSAHNNEQFF.

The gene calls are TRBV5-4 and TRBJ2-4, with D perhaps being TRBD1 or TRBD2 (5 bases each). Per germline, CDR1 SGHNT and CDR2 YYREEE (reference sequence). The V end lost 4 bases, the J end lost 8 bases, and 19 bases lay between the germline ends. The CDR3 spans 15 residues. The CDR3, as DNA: TGTGCCAGCAGCGGCACCGGGACGAGCGGAGACATTCAGTACTTC. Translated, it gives CASSGTGTSGDIQYF.

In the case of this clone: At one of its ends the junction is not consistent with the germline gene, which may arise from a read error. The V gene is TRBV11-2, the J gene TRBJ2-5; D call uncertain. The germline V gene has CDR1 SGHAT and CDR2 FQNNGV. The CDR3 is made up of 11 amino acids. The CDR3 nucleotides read TGTGCCGGCAGCCGCGCAGAGACCCAGTACTTC. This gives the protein CAGSRAETQYF.

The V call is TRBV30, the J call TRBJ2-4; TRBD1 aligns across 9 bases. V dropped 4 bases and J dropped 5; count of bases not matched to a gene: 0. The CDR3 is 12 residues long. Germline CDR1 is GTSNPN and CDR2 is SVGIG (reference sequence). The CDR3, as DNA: TGTGCCTGGAACAGGGGGCAAAACATTCAGTACTTC. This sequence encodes CAWNRGQNIQYF.

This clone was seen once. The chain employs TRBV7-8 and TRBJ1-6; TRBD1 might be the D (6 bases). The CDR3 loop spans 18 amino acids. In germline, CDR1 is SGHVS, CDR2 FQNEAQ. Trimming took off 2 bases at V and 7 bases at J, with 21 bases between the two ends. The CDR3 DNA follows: TGTGCCAGCAGCTTACATCCGGGGGCCCACTCCGGCAATTCACCCCTCCACTTT. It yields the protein CASSLHPGAHSGNSPLHF.

The CDR3 here is CASSSGTGVGEKLFF. In DNA, the CDR3 is TGTGCCAGCAGTAGTGGGACAGGGGTAGGTGAAAAACTGTTTTTT. This chain uses TRBV6-1 with TRBJ1-4; 10 bases align to TRBD1. V dropped 5 bases and J dropped 7; count of bases not matched to a gene: 7. The V gene's germline CDR1 is MNHNS and CDR2 SASEGT. The CDR3 length is 15 residues.

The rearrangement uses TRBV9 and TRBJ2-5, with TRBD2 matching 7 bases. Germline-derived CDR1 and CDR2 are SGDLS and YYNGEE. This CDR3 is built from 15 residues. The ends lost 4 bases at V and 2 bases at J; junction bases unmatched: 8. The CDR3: CASSKRSGDQETQYF. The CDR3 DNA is TGTGCCAGCAGCAAGAGAAGCGGGGATCAAGAGACCCAGTACTTC. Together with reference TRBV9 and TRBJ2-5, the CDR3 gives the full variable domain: DSGVTQTPKHLITATGQRVTLRCSPRSGDLSVYWYQQSLDQGLQFLIQYYNGEERAKGNILERFSAQQFPDLHSELNLSSLELGDSALYFCASSKRSGDQETQYFGPGTRLLVL.

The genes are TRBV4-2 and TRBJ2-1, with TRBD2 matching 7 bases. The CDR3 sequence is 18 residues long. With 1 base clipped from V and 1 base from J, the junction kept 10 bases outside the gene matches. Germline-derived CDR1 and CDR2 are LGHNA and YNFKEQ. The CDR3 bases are TGTGCCAGCAGCCAAGCCCTCCAGGGAGCGGGATCCTACAATGAGCAGTTCTTC. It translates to CASSQALQGAGSYNEQFF.

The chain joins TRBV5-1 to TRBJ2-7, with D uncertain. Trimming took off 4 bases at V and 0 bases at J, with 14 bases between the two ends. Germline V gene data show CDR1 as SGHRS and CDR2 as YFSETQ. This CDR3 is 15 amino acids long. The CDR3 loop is CASSDGFTSSYEQYF. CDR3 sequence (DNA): TGCGCCAGCAGCGACGGTTTTACAAGCTCCTACGAGCAGTACTTC. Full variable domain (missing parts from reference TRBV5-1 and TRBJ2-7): KAGVTQTPRYLIKTRGQQVTLSCSPISGHRSVSWYQQTPGQGLQFLFEYFSETQRNKGNFPGRFSGRQFSNSRSEMNVSTLELGDSALYLCASSDGFTSSYEQYFGPGTRLTVT.